This TCR beta chain was observed in a study of CD8+ T cells in alopecia areata. Study results and caveats: Affected scalp, especially in alopecia totalis/universalis, had a higher clonality than normal scalp did. Tofacitinib significantly brought down scalp clonality and expanded CD8+ clones among top 100.

Extraction of RNA preceded its reverse transcription into cDNA, which served as the sequencing template. The protocol was immunoSEQ multiplex PCR, while the TCRdb copy is restricted to in-frame clones and leaves out a portion. The data hold 98,000 or so clones, with roughly 64% observed a single time. In this sample, this clone turned up a few times. The antigen remains unidentified. Treatment meaning: oral pan-JAK inhibitor, 5-10 mg twice daily. The TCR comes from a human donor with alopecia areata. Sequenced here: CD8+ T cells sorted from blood, sampled at week 4, from a patient treated with tofacitinib.

CDR3 residues: CARVGQGRYSNQPQHF. In nucleotides, the CDR3 is TGTGCCAGGGTCGGTCAGGGACGGTATAGCAATCAGCCCCAGCATTTT. The gene calls are TRBV7-9 and TRBJ1-5, with D maybe TRBD1 (5 bases). CDR3 length equals 16 residues. Trimming pared 9 bases from V and 0 bases from J, leaving 18 bases between. Looked up from germline, CDR1 is SEHNR and CDR2 is FQNEAQ (reference sequence). Looking up the rest from reference TRBV7-9 and TRBJ1-5 gives the full variable domain: DTGVSQNPRHKITKRGQNVTFRCDPISEHNRLYWYRQTLGQGPEFLTYFQNEAQLEKSRLLSDRFSAERPKGSFSTLEIQRTEQGDSAMYLCARVGQGRYSNQPQHFGDGTRLSIL.